A selection of T cell receptor beta chains follows, all from one sample in a study of CD8+CD57+ T cells in acquired aplastic anemia. TCRdb independently ran MiXCR on the reads; one entry per CDR3 protein. The data contain under 200,000 distinct CDR3 sequences, under 75% of them singletons. The sample consisted of sorted CD4+, CD8+, or CD8+CD57+ T cells (not recorded which) from PBMCs. Receptors were obtained from a human donor in good health. Each CDR3 is given with its conserved first and last residue. A D gene is named only where the DNA matches it firmly. The size entry is marked missing in some rows and otherwise reads once, few, many or a size class.

CDR3,DNA,D,V,J,size
CASIKGQEAPLSTEAFF,TGTGCCAGCATCAAAGGACAGGAGGCTCCTTTGAGCACTGAAGCTTTCTTT,TRBD1,TRBV2,TRBJ1-1,few
CSVPRGANQPQHF,TGCAGTGTTCCGAGGGGGGCCAATCAGCCCCAGCATTTT,.,TRBV20-1,TRBJ1-5,.
CASSVSVLSSYNEQFF,TGTGCCAGCAGCGTAAGTGTCTTGAGCTCCTACAATGAGCAGTTCTTC,.,TRBV9,TRBJ2-1,many
CASSLVLGARTEAFF,TGCGCCAGCAGCTTGGTGTTGGGGGCGCGGACTGAAGCTTTCTTT,.,TRBV5-1,TRBJ1-1,.
CASSRGGYLTEEAFF,TGTGCCAGCAGCCGGGGGGGTTACCTAACTGAGGAAGCTTTCTTT,.,TRBV7-8,TRBJ1-1,.
CASTTQHTGQTYGYTF,TGTGCCAGCACCACACAACATACCGGACAGACGTATGGCTACACCTTC,.,TRBV4-2,TRBJ1-2,few
CASSLVMTDNEQFF,TGCGCCAGCAGCTTGGTTATGACAGACAATGAGCAGTTCTTC,.,TRBV5-1,TRBJ2-1,.
CSAVRGSEAFF,TGCAGTGCTGTCAGGGGTTCTGAAGCTTTCTTT,.,TRBV20-1,TRBJ1-1,.
CASSLSLAGAVNEQFF,TGTGCCAGCAGCTTAAGTCTAGCGGGGGCAGTGAATGAGCAGTTCTTC,TRBD2,TRBV7-9,TRBJ2-1,once
CSAALASSSYNEQFF,TGCAGTGCTGCACTAGCGTCGAGCTCCTACAATGAGCAGTTCTTC,TRBD2,TRBV20-1,TRBJ2-1,.
CASSWGTGVGYEQYF,TGCGCCAGCAGCTGGGGGACAGGGGTAGGCTACGAGCAGTACTTC,TRBD1,TRBV5-1,TRBJ2-7,.
CASTPAGGQRLYEQFF,TGCGCCAGCACTCCGGCGGGAGGGCAACGTCTTTACGAGCAGTTCTTC,TRBD2,TRBV5-1,TRBJ2-1,.
CSADRSLAGVQETQYF,TGCAGTGCTGACCGGTCACTAGCGGGGGTCCAAGAGACCCAGTACTTC,TRBD2,TRBV20-1,TRBJ2-5,.
CASSPDRATYEQYF,TGCGCCAGCAGCCCGGACAGGGCTACCTACGAGCAGTACTTC,TRBD1,TRBV5-1,TRBJ2-7,.
CASRETGRAFF,TGTGCCAGCAGAGAGACAGGGAGGGCTTTCTTT,TRBD1,TRBV2,TRBJ1-1,few
CASSLDPGSYEQYTEAFF,TGTGCCAGCAGCTTGGACCCCGGGTCCTACGAGCAGTACACTGAAGCTTTCTTT,.,TRBV5-6,TRBJ1-1,.
CSASSTYYNEQFF,TGCAGTGCTAGCTCCACCTACTACAATGAGCAGTTCTTC,.,TRBV20-1,TRBJ2-1,few
CATSEISGRAPDTQYF,TGTGCCACCAGTGAGATAAGCGGGAGGGCACCCGATACGCAGTATTTT,TRBD2,TRBV24-1,TRBJ2-3,many
CASSLGTSGRYAIETQYF,TGTGCCAGCAGCCTAGGGACTAGCGGGCGCTATGCCATAGAGACCCAGTACTTC,TRBD2,TRBV11-2,TRBJ2-5,many
CSAQARGTPQNMTQYF,TGCAGTGCGCAAGCGCGGGGTACACCACAGAATATGACGCAGTATTTT,.,TRBV20-1,TRBJ2-3,few
CASSSGTSGVVYEQYF,TGTGCCAGCAGCTCCGGGACTAGCGGGGTGGTCTACGAGCAGTACTTC,TRBD2,TRBV4-2,TRBJ2-7,few
CASSPGGSPLHF,TGTGCCAGTAGCCCGGGAGGATCACCCCTCCACTTT,.,TRBV19,TRBJ1-6,.
CASSLPLGPFTGELFF,TGTGCCAGCAGTTTACCCCTGGGACCGTTCACCGGGGAGCTGTTTTTT,.,TRBV12-3/TRBV12-4,TRBJ2-2,.
CASSTNYGLNEQFF,TGTGCCAGCAGCACGAATTATGGGCTGAATGAGCAGTTCTTC,.,TRBV7-9,TRBJ2-1,few
CSASHVGYTF,TGCAGTGCTAGTCACGTTGGCTACACCTTC,.,TRBV20-1,TRBJ1-2,.
CASSPTSGIGEQFF,TGTGCCAGCAGCCCGACTAGCGGGATCGGTGAGCAGTTCTTC,TRBD2,TRBV9,TRBJ2-1,many
CAIMSRKNTEAFF,TGTGCCATCATGTCCCGCAAGAACACTGAAGCTTTCTTT,.,TRBV10-3,TRBJ1-1,.
CASSYAGQNNEQFF,TGTGCCAGCAGCTACGCGGGACAAAACAATGAGCAGTTCTTC,.,TRBV7-9,TRBJ2-1,.
CATRVPSNYGYTF,TGTGCCACCAGGGTACCGAGTAACTATGGCTACACCTTC,.,TRBV24-1,TRBJ1-2,.
CASSLYRVSGKDGGELFF,TGTGCCAGCAGCTTATACCGGGTGAGCGGGAAGGACGGCGGGGAGCTGTTTTTT,TRBD2,TRBV7-9,TRBJ2-2,many
CASRGTGLTDTQYF,TGTGCCAGCAGGGGGACAGGCCTCACAGATACGCAGTATTTT,TRBD1,TRBV7-9,TRBJ2-3,.
CASSLLGEQFF,TGCGCCAGCAGCTTACTCGGTGAGCAGTTCTTC,.,TRBV5-1,TRBJ2-1,many
CASRPGLAYEQYF,TGTGCCAGCAGACCGGGACTAGCCTACGAGCAGTACTTC,TRBD2,TRBV2,TRBJ2-7,.
CASSLVWGSNQPQHF,TGTGCCAGCAGCTTAGTTTGGGGTAGCAATCAGCCCCAGCATTTT,.,TRBV7-9,TRBJ1-5,.
CSARDRSLAGGPLYNEQFF,TGCAGTGCTAGAGATCGGAGCCTAGCGGGAGGGCCGCTCTACAATGAGCAGTTCTTC,TRBD2,TRBV20-1,TRBJ2-1,many
CASSMRTDNYGYTF,TGTGCCAGTAGTATGAGGACCGACAACTATGGCTACACCTTC,.,TRBV19,TRBJ1-2,.
CASSFGSGYEQYF,TGTGCCAGCAGCTTTGGTTCTGGTTACGAGCAGTACTTC,.,TRBV7-2,TRBJ2-7,many
CASSSGLSSYEQHF,TGTGCCAGTAGTAGCGGGCTGAGCTCCTACGAGCAGCACTTC,.,TRBV19,TRBJ2-7,.
CASSTRSGNTIYF,TGTGCCAGCAGCACGCGCTCTGGAAACACCATATATTTT,.,TRBV12-3/TRBV12-4,TRBJ1-3,.
CASSLSVFSYEQYF,TGTGCCAGCAGCTTAAGTGTGTTCTCCTACGAGCAGTACTTC,.,TRBV7-8,TRBJ2-7,many
CASGKQGQGTYNEQFF,TGTGCCAGCGGCAAGCAGGGACAGGGTACCTACAATGAGCAGTTCTTC,TRBD1,TRBV2,TRBJ2-1,many
CASGSERTLYNEQFF,TGTGCCAGCGGCTCCGAGCGGACCCTATACAATGAGCAGTTTTTC,.,TRBV5-6,TRBJ2-1,.
CSARDRGLAGVEQFF,TGCAGTGCTAGAGATCGGGGACTAGCGGGAGTTGAGCAGTTCTTC,TRBD2,TRBV20-1,TRBJ2-1,.
CASSEADTQYF,TGTGCCAGCAGTGAGGCAGATACGCAGTATTTT,.,TRBV25-1,TRBJ2-3,.
CASSLAGYPQEAQYF,TGCGCCAGCAGCTTGGCCGGCTACCCCCAAGAGGCCCAGTACTTC,.,TRBV5-1,TRBJ2-5,once
CASRRTSGGTNTGELFF,TGTGCCAGCAGAAGGACTAGCGGAGGAACGAACACCGGGGAGCTGTTTTTT,TRBD2,TRBV6-6,TRBJ2-2,.
CSARVRSNNSPLHF,TGCAGTGCTAGAGTCCGGTCCAATAATTCACCCCTCCACTTT,.,TRBV20-1,TRBJ1-6,few
CATSSSGTGQETQYF,TGTGCCACCAGCAGTTCAGGGACAGGGCAAGAGACCCAGTACTTC,TRBD1,TRBV15,TRBJ2-5,.
CASSVVAAYSEQSF,TGTGCCAGCAGCGTTGTAGCGGCCTACAGTGAGCAGTCCTTC,.,TRBV9,TRBJ2-1,.
CASSATSGSYNEQFF,TGTGCCAGCAGCGCGACTAGCGGGAGCTACAATGAGCAGTTCTTC,TRBD2,TRBV7-2,TRBJ2-1,.